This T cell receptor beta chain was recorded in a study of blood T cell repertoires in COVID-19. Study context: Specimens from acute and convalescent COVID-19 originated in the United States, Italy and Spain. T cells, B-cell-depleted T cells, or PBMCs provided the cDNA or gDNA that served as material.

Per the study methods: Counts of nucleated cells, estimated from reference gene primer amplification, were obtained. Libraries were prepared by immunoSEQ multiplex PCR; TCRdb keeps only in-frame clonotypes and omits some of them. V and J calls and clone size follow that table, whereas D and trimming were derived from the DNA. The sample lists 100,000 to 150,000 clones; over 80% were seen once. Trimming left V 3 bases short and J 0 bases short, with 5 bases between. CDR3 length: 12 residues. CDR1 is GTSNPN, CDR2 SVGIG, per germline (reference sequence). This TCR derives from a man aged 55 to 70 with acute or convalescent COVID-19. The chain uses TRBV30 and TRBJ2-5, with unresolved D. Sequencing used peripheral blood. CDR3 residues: CAWRIDQETQYF. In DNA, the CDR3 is TGTGCCTGGAGGATAGACCAAGAGACCCAGTACTTC. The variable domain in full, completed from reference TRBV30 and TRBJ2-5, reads SQTIHQWPATLVQPVGSPLSLECTVEGTSNPNLYWYRQAAGRGLQLLFYSVGIGQISSEVPQNLSASRPQDRQFILSSKKLLLSDSGFYLCAWRIDQETQYFGPGTRLLVL.